This TCR beta chain was sequenced during a study of blood T cell repertoires in COVID-19. In the study overall: The United States, Italy and Spain supplied acute and convalescent COVID-19 samples.

V lost 8 bases and J lost 5, with 13 bases in between. The CDR3 consists of 13 residues. CDR1 and CDR2 from the germline V gene are MDHEN and SYDVKM. Sequencing was performed with immunoSEQ multiplex PCR; in TCRdb, only in-frame clones are kept and a portion is missing. The data show 200,000 to 300,000 clones, roughly 84% seen once. What was sequenced was peripheral blood. The receptor was isolated from a man aged 55 to 69 with acute or convalescent COVID-19. The V and J genes are TRBV28 and TRBJ2-1, with D perhaps TRBD2 (5 bases). CDR3 sequence reads: CASCTVTNNEQFF. The CDR3, as DNA: TGTGCCAGCTGCACGGTGACTAACAATGAGCAGTTCTTC.